There are a few counts of the clone carrying this T cell receptor beta chain. Its antigen is as yet unknown. The ends were cut back, 5 bases at V and 6 bases at J, with 13 bases in the middle. Germline CDR1 reads MNHNY; CDR2 reads SVGAGI (reference sequence). The CDR3 is 14 residues long. The sample originates from a study of blood T cells in healthy people across ages. Broader study findings: PBMCs that were unsorted prevented a conclusive naive versus antigen-experienced comparison. Significant beta diversity loss was already apparent by age around 36, declining roughly linearly.

Alongside a J-beta primer mix, a sample-barcoded 5' primer served in a second PCR lasting roughly 6 to 11 cycles. No fewer than 2.5 million CDR3-containing paired-end reads came from each sample. MiXCR was run by TCRdb on the 5' RACE reads, yielding one entry per CDR3 protein. The sample includes 1.5 million to 1.9 million distinct CDR3 sequences, less than 45% of them seen just once. The chain has TRBV6-6 and TRBJ1-4; D is undetermined. The sample was blood. The TCR was taken from a woman aged 18-29 years in good health. This chain's CDR3 is CASSKSRLDEKLFF. The CDR3 DNA reads TGTGCCAGCAGTAAGAGTAGGCTCGATGAAAAACTGTTTTTT.